The 26 T cell receptor beta chains listed next were all sequenced from one sample in a study of T cell changes during pregnancy in multiple sclerosis. Produced via immunoSEQ multiplex PCR; TCRdb's table is partial and in-frame only. Of tens of thousands of clones in the sample, more than 90% are singletons; the top ten hold less than 4%. The input for sequencing was peripheral blood, taken in the first trimester of pregnancy. These receptors were collected from a female donor in good health, enrolled as a control in a pregnancy study.

The V call is TRBV4-1, the J call TRBJ2-2, with D possibly being TRBD1 (5 bases). This CDR3 contains 18 residues. Deletions cut 2 bases from V and 0 bases from J, with 16 bases between. Looked up from germline, CDR1 is MGHRA and CDR2 is YSYEKL. This CDR3 reads CASSQRPLGHPNTGELFF. For the CDR3, the DNA is TGCGCCAGCAGCCAAAGGCCATTGGGGCATCCGAACACCGGGGAGCTGTTTTTT.

Relative to its sample, this clone is medium-sized. The V gene is TRBV9, the J gene TRBJ2-7; 10 positions match TRBD2. Unmatched junction bases numbered 6, after V lost 1 base and J lost 5 bases. The CDR3 contains 15 residues. In germline, CDR1 is SGDLS, CDR2 YYNGEE. CDR3 loop: CASSVTPLAGHEQYF. In nucleotides, the CDR3 is TGTGCCAGCAGCGTAACCCCACTAGCGGGACACGAGCAGTACTTC. The entire variable domain, with the rest obtained from reference TRBV9 and TRBJ2-7, is as follows: DSGVTQTPKHLITATGQRVTLRCSPRSGDLSVYWYQQSLDQGLQFLIQYYNGEERAKGNILERFSAQQFPDLHSELNLSSLELGDSALYFCASSVTPLAGHEQYFGPGTRLTVT.

The chain carries TRBV12-5 and TRBJ1-1; D remains ambiguous. Germline-derived CDR1 and CDR2 are LGHNT and FRNRAP. The CDR3 sequence is 14 residues long. The ends were cut back, 7 bases at V and 1 base at J, with 13 bases in the middle. This CDR3 reads CASASDGANTEAFF. The CDR3 nucleotides read TGTGCTAGTGCCTCCGATGGAGCGAACACTGAAGCTTTCTTT.

The genes are TRBV7-2 and TRBJ2-2; 10 positions agree with TRBD2. Germline loops: CDR1 SGHTA, CDR2 FQGNSA. This CDR3 has 14 residues. J gave up 5 bases and V 3 bases, and 0 bases lay outside the gene matches. The CDR3 spells CASSFSGGTGELFF. As DNA, the CDR3 is TGTGCCAGCAGCTTTAGCGGGGGGACCGGGGAGCTGTTTTTT. Using reference TRBV7-2 and TRBJ2-2 for the parts outside the CDR3, the full variable domain is GAGVSQSPSNKVTEKGKDVELRCDPISGHTALYWYRQSLGQGLEFLIYFQGNSAPDKSGLPSDRFSAERTGGSVSTLTIQRTQQEDSAVYLCASSFSGGTGELFFGEGSRLTVL.

The chain combines TRBV6-5 with TRBJ1-2; D might be TRBD1 (6 bases). V was trimmed by 5 bases and J by 5 bases, leaving 15 bases between them. Germline V gives CDR1 MNHEY, CDR2 SVGAGI. The CDR3 contains 14 residues. CDR3 DNA: TGTGCCAGCAGTGAACAAGGGGGGGGGTATGGCTACACCTTC. The encoded protein is CASSEQGGGYGYTF.

The chain recombines TRBV14 with TRBJ1-4; TRBD1 agrees at 8 bases. The germline gives CDR1 SGHDN, CDR2 FVKESK. Trimming took 0 bases from V and 6 from J; bases not matched to a gene: 3. This CDR3 is built from 15 residues. The CDR3 reads CASSQDTGGYEKLFF. CDR3 sequence (DNA): TGTGCCAGCAGCCAAGACACAGGGGGATATGAAAAACTGTTTTTT.

This rearrangement joins TRBV7-9 to TRBJ1-4; TRBD1 matches 7 bases. Germline-derived CDR1 and CDR2 are SEHNR and FQNEAQ (reference sequence). V was clipped by 1 base and J by 6 bases; unmatched bases: 5. CDR3 size: 15 residues. CDR3 loop: CASSLGGQADEKLFF. The CDR3 DNA follows: TGTGCCAGCAGCTTAGGTGGACAGGCCGATGAAAAACTGTTTTTT.

This chain links TRBV5-5 with TRBJ2-5; tentatively, D is TRBD2 (6 bases). CDR1 SGHKS and CDR2 YYEKEE come from the germline V gene (reference sequence). The CDR3 has 14 amino acids. Trimming pared 0 bases from V and 3 bases from J, leaving 9 bases between. The DNA of the CDR3 is TGTGCCAGCAGCTTGGTGATAGCGGAAGAGACCCAGTACTTC. The encoded protein is CASSLVIAEETQYF.

The rearrangement uses TRBV4-3 and TRBJ2-7; D remains unclear. This CDR3 contains 13 residues. Germline CDR1 and CDR2: LGHNA and YSLEER. Trimming cost V 0 bases and J 3 bases, with 6 bases left between them. This chain's CDR3 is CASSQDGRYEQYF. The CDR3 DNA reads as TGCGCCAGCAGCCAAGATGGGCGCTACGAGCAGTACTTC.

About this clone: A read error may account for a junction end that differs from germline. The chain has TRBV2 and TRBJ1-3; D possibly corresponds to TRBD1 (6 bases). CDR3 size: 11 residues. Germline V gives CDR1 SNHLY, CDR2 FYNNEI. Here the CDR3 DNA reads TGTGCCAGCAGTGGGGACACCCCGGGGCATTTT. It yields the protein CASSGDTPGHF.

The chain joins TRBV11-3 to TRBJ1-1; the match to TRBD1 covers 8 bases. With 1 base clipped from V and 7 bases from J, the junction kept 5 bases outside the gene matches. This CDR3 comprises 14 residues. CDR1 is SGHNT, CDR2 YENEEA, per germline. CDR3 sequence reads: CASSLARQGIEAFF. DNA of the CDR3: TGTGCCAGCAGCTTAGCCCGACAGGGGATTGAAGCTTTCTTT. The full variable domain, with the rest looked up from reference TRBV11-3 and TRBJ1-1, is EAGVVQSPRYKIIEKKQPVAFWCNPISGHNTLYWYLQNLGQGPELLIRYENEEAVDDSQLPKDRFSAERLKGVDSTLKIQPAELGDSAVYLCASSLARQGIEAFFGQGTRLTVV.

This chain uses TRBV14 with TRBJ2-7; TRBD2 might be the D (5 bases). Germline V lookup: CDR1 SGHDN, CDR2 FVKESK. This CDR3 has 16 amino acids. Trimming removed 0 bases at V and 4 bases at J, with 16 bases between. CDR3 amino acids: CASSQEVWRVFYEQYF. The DNA of the CDR3 is TGTGCCAGCAGCCAAGAGGTCTGGCGGGTCTTTTACGAGCAGTACTTC.

In nucleotides, the CDR3 is TGTGCCAGCAGCCATGCCGGGACAGGGGCCCACGAGCAGTACTTC. Encoded protein: CASSHAGTGAHEQYF. The chain has TRBV28 and TRBJ2-7; 10 bases map to TRBD1. Germline-derived CDR1 and CDR2 are MDHEN and SYDVKM. V lost 6 bases to trimming and J lost 5 bases; unmatched junction nucleotides: 10. CDR3 size: 15 residues.

The V call is TRBV4-3, the J call TRBJ2-2; 12 nucleotides agree with TRBD1. In germline, CDR1 is LGHNA, CDR2 YSLEER. CDR3 length: 18 amino acids. Trimming cost V 0 bases and J 1 base; bases outside gene matches: 3. The CDR3 region is CASSQDRDRGLNTGELFF. CDR3 bases: TGCGCCAGCAGCCAAGATCGGGACAGGGGGCTGAACACCGGGGAGCTGTTTTTT.

There are a few counts of this clone. The J gene is TRBJ1-5, the V gene TRBV29-1; the D gene is possibly TRBD1 (6 bases). Trimming stripped 5 bases from V and 3 bases from J, with 11 bases between. The CDR3 loop spans 13 amino acids. Germline assignment: CDR1 SQVTM and CDR2 ANQGSEA. The CDR3: CSVTDRFNQPQHF. CDR3 bases: TGCAGCGTTACTGACAGGTTCAATCAGCCCCAGCATTTT.

CDR3 nucleotide sequence: TGTGCCATCAGTGAGTCAAGCGGTCGGGACACCGGGGAGCTGTTTTTT. This translates into CAISESSGRDTGELFF. The V and J genes are TRBV10-3 and TRBJ2-2, with TRBD2 as a possible D gene (5 bases). Germline loops: CDR1 ENHRY, CDR2 SYGVKD. This CDR3 has 16 amino acids. The V gene lost 0 bases and the J gene lost 3 bases, with 11 bases spanning the gap.

J is TRBJ2-1 and V is TRBV6-5; D perhaps matches TRBD1 (5 bases). V gave up 6 bases and J gave up 7 bases, with 10 bases separating them. Looked up from germline, CDR1 is MNHEY and CDR2 is SVGAGI. This CDR3 has 12 amino acids. The CDR3 nucleotides are TGTGCCAGCAGACGACAGAGTAATGAGCAGTTCTTC. It is translated as CASRRQSNEQFF.

Only one count was recorded for this clone. The chain couples TRBV7-2 to TRBJ2-5, with no clear D. The V and J ends lost 2 bases and 0 bases respectively, with 10 bases between them. The CDR3 runs to 15 residues. Germline V gene sequence: CDR1 SGHTA, CDR2 FQGNSA. CDR3 bases: TGTGCCAGCAGCTTAACCGGGTCGAACCAAGAGACCCAGTACTTC. Translation: CASSLTGSNQETQYF.

The chain is built from TRBV30 and TRBJ1-5; 8 nucleotides align to TRBD1. The germline gives CDR1 GTSNPN, CDR2 SVGIG (reference sequence). The CDR3 consists of 14 residues. Trimming at V came to 0 bases and at J to 7 bases, leaving 5 bases not matched to a gene. CDR3 sequence (DNA): TGTGCCTGGAGTGTACGGACAGGGAACCAGCCCCAGCATTTT. It encodes CAWSVRTGNQPQHF.

The chain joins TRBV13 to TRBJ2-3; weak D call: TRBD1 (5 bases). Germline loops: CDR1 PRHDT, CDR2 FYEKMQ (reference sequence). This CDR3 has 15 amino acids. With 2 bases removed from V and 2 bases from J, the gap between germline ends came to 11 bases. The CDR3 bases are TGTGCCAGCAGCTTACGTAAGGGGATCACAGATACGCAGTATTTT. Its protein product is CASSLRKGITDTQYF.

The chain carries TRBV7-9 and TRBJ1-6; 8 positions match TRBD1. The germline CDR1 and CDR2 sequences are SEHNR and FQNEAQ (reference sequence). V trimming: 5 bases; J trimming: 0 bases; junction bases outside the gene matches: 3. This CDR3 contains 16 residues. The CDR3 sequence is CASSRQGSSYNSPLHF. The CDR3 nucleotides are TGTGCCAGCAGCCGACAGGGGAGCTCCTATAATTCACCCCTCCACTTT.

The chain uses TRBV19 and TRBJ1-1; TRBD1 might be the D (5 bases). The V end was cut by 8 bases, the J end by 7 bases, with 20 bases between. Germline CDR1 reads LNHDA; CDR2 reads SQIVND (reference sequence). The CDR3 is made up of 14 amino acids. The CDR3 nucleotides are TGTGCCAGTCGCCGGGGGACGGTCCTTGATGAAGCTTTCTTT. Encoded protein: CASRRGTVLDEAFF.

This clone appeared a single time. The CDR3 region is CASSQAGVQNEAFF. For the CDR3, the DNA is TGCGCCAGCAGCCAAGCCGGGGTGCAGAATGAAGCTTTCTTT. The chain joins TRBV4-1 to TRBJ1-1; D is undetermined. In germline, CDR1 is MGHRA, CDR2 YSYEKL. The CDR3 consists of 14 residues. The ends were cut back, 1 base at V and 7 bases at J, with 13 bases in the middle.

The gene calls are TRBV9 and TRBJ2-5; TRBD2 is a possible D gene (5 bases). V was clipped by 3 bases and J by 5 bases, with 5 bases between them. CDR3 length equals 11 residues. Germline CDR1 SGDLS, CDR2 YYNGEE. The CDR3 sequence: CASSGGETQYF. The DNA for the CDR3 is TGTGCCAGCAGCGGAGGGGAGACCCAGTACTTC.

The chain joins TRBV19 to TRBJ1-2, with TRBD1 matching 7 bases. Per germline, CDR1 LNHDA and CDR2 SQIVND (reference sequence). Trimming took 3 bases from V and 12 from J; bases not matched to a gene: 7. The CDR3 is 12 residues long. CDR3 amino acids: CASSMAGGKNTF. In DNA, the CDR3 is TGTGCCAGTAGTATGGCAGGGGGTAAAAACACCTTC.

This clone was detected a few times. This rearrangement joins TRBV7-9 to TRBJ2-7; tentative D call: TRBD1 (5 bases). The V gene lost 1 base and the J gene lost 5 bases, with 9 bases spanning the gap. The CDR3 runs 13 residues. Germline CDR1 and CDR2: SEHNR and FQNEAQ (reference sequence). Written as DNA, the CDR3 is TGTGCCAGCAGCTTAGAAAGGACACACGAGCAGTACTTC. Translating it yields CASSLERTHEQYF.